What follows are 22 T cell receptor beta chains derived from one specimen sequenced in a study of prognosis after radiotherapy for stage I lung cancer. Two-round multiplex PCR, the amplification method, yielded TCR beta CDR3 from genomic DNA. Initially, in first-round PCR, primers specific to each TRBV and TRBJ gene were used. TCRdb redid the calling of the multiplex PCR reads with MiXCR, one entry per CDR3 protein. The table shows fewer than 25,000 distinct CDR3 sequences, with about 40% occurring only once. The source material was PBMCs, sampled before or after stereotactic body radiation therapy (not recorded which). Receptors were obtained from a donor older than 45 with non-small cell lung cancer.

This clonotype came up many times. CDR3 DNA: TGTGCCATCGCGAGAGGGTGGGGGGAGACCCAGTACTTC. Protein product: CAIARGWGETQYF. This chain links TRBV15 with TRBJ2-5; D tentatively fits TRBD1 or TRBD2 (5 bases each). Germline V gene lookup returns CDR1 LNHNV and CDR2 YYDKDF (reference sequence). The CDR3 has 13 residues. Trimming removed 10 bases from V and 5 bases from J, with 17 bases in between.

The J gene is TRBJ1-3, the V gene TRBV12-3 or TRBV12-4; TRBD1 might be the D (6 bases). Trimming left V 6 bases short and J 0 bases short, with 15 bases between. The CDR3 covers 16 residues. The chain's CDR3 is CASSFAGGSSGNTIYF. CDR3 DNA sequence: TGTGCCAGCAGCTTCGCCGGGGGCAGCTCTGGAAACACCATATATTTT.

The rearrangement uses TRBV12-3 or TRBV12-4 and TRBJ1-5; maybe TRBD1 (5 bases). The CDR3 sequence is 17 residues long. The V end was cut by 4 bases, the J end by 2 bases, with 18 bases between. CDR3 region: CASSYEVWGAGNQPQHF. As DNA, the CDR3 is TGTGCCAGCAGTTATGAGGTGTGGGGCGCGGGCAATCAGCCCCAGCATTTT.

This clonotype was counted many times. The chain recombines TRBV29-1 with TRBJ1-4; TRBD1 might be the D (6 bases). The V gene's germline CDR1 is SQVTM and CDR2 ANQGSEA. This CDR3 has 11 amino acids. Trimming took off 3 bases at V and 11 bases at J, with 10 bases between the two ends. The CDR3 protein is CSVDRGAKLFF. The CDR3 DNA follows: TGCAGCGTTGATCGGGGGGCCAAACTGTTTTTT.

This clonotype was seen once. V gene TRBV6-9 combines with J gene TRBJ1-2, with TRBD1 matching over 9 bases. The CDR3 runs to 17 residues. V trimming: 3 bases; J trimming: 7 bases; junction bases outside the gene matches: 15. Germline loops: CDR1 MNHGY, CDR2 SVAAGI. The CDR3: CASSYRWGGTGRSGYTF. For the CDR3, the DNA is TGTGCCAGCAGTTACAGGTGGGGGGGGACAGGGCGGAGTGGCTACACCTTC.

This clonotype was counted ten times or more. The rearrangement uses TRBV3-1 and TRBJ2-5; the D gene is possibly TRBD2 (6 bases). V lost 4 bases and J 7 bases, leaving 19 bases between the germline ends. The CDR3 is made up of 15 amino acids. Germline V gene lookup returns CDR1 LGHDT and CDR2 YNNKEL (reference sequence). The CDR3 bases are TGTGCCAGCAGCCCACGTCGGCGGGGCCGTGGGACCCAGTACTTC. Translated, it gives CASSPRRRGRGTQYF.

Points on this clonotype: A much bigger clone sits one base away, suggesting this may be a read error. The chain couples TRBV4-1 to TRBJ1-2; a possible D gene is TRBD1 (5 bases). The V and J ends lost 2 bases and 8 bases respectively, with 18 bases between them. Germline V gives CDR1 MGHRA, CDR2 YSYEKL. The CDR3 sequence is 15 residues long. In DNA form, the CDR3 reads TGCGCCAGCAGCCAACCACGGACAAGGACGATGGGCTACACCTTC. Its translation: CASSQPRTRTMGYTF.

This clonotype has more than one count but fewer than ten. J is TRBJ2-1 and V is TRBV28; TRBD2 might be the D (5 bases). The CDR3 length is 16 residues. Germline CDR1 reads MDHEN; CDR2 reads SYDVKM. V was cut by 4 bases and J by 8 bases, with 21 bases left in between. The CDR3 loop is CASSSPERDHGDEQFF. Here the CDR3 DNA reads TGTGCCAGCAGTTCCCCGGAACGGGATCACGGGGATGAGCAGTTCTTC. The full variable domain, rest sourced from reference TRBV28 and TRBJ2-1, is DVKVTQSSRYLVKRTGEKVFLECVQDMDHENMFWYRQDPGLGLRLIYFSYDVKMKEKGDIPEGYSVSREKKERFSLILESASTNQTSMYLCASSSPERDHGDEQFFGPGTRLTVL.

Ten or more counts support this clonotype. V usage is TRBV6-4 and J usage is TRBJ2-1; perhaps TRBD2 as D (6 bases). Germline CDR1 reads MRHNA; CDR2 reads SNTAGT. V lost 3 bases to trimming and J lost 6 bases, with 12 bases between them. The CDR3 contains 14 residues. The CDR3 sequence: CASSEQSSVNEQFF. CDR3 coding DNA: TGTGCCAGCAGTGAGCAATCTAGCGTCAATGAGCAGTTCTTC.

This clonotype was recorded at least ten times. The V and J genes are TRBV20-1 and TRBJ1-5, with TRBD1 matching over 12 bases. CDR3 length: 15 amino acids. Germline CDR1 DFQATT, CDR2 SNEGSKA (reference sequence). After removal of 8 bases from V and 2 bases from J, the junction contained 7 bases not matched to a gene. The CDR3 sequence is CSMGQGAPGNQPQHF. CDR3 DNA: TGCAGTATGGGACAGGGGGCGCCAGGCAATCAGCCCCAGCATTTT.

About this clonotype itself: This could be a read error, since a much larger clone is one nucleotide away. This chain connects TRBV9 to TRBJ1-1, with 7 positions matching TRBD1. CDR3 length: 14 amino acids. The germline gives CDR1 SGDLS, CDR2 YYNGEE. V gave up 5 bases and J gave up 7 bases; unmatched junction bases: 11. The CDR3 DNA reads TGTGCCAGCAGTGAGCGCCAGGGGGTTGGTGAAGCTTTCTTT. Encoded protein: CASSERQGVGEAFF.

This clonotype came up many times. This sequence joins TRBV7-8 and TRBJ1-6; D gene uncertain. Germline loops: CDR1 SGHVS, CDR2 FQNEAQ. The length of the CDR3 is 15 residues. The V end was cut by 1 base, the J end by 5 bases, with 9 bases between. The CDR3 sequence is CASSLGTVNNSPLHF. The CDR3 DNA sequence: TGTGCCAGCAGCTTAGGGACCGTCAATAATTCACCCCTCCACTTT.

The rearrangement joins TRBV5-1 to TRBJ2-2, with a weak D call TRBD1 (6 bases). This CDR3 spans 16 amino acids. Germline assignment: CDR1 SGHRS and CDR2 YFSETQ. V lost 1 base and J lost 3, with 13 bases in between. CDR3 sequence reads: CASSLIGRGDTGELFF. CDR3 DNA sequence: TGCGCCAGCAGCTTGATCGGCAGGGGCGACACCGGGGAGCTGTTTTTT.

This clonotype was found many times. V is TRBV20-1 and J is TRBJ2-7; D is ambiguous. The CDR3 is 11 amino acids. Germline V CDR1 and CDR2: DFQATT, SNEGSKA (reference sequence). The ends were cut back, 2 bases at V and 3 bases at J, with 5 bases in the middle. The CDR3 DNA reads TGCAGTGCTAGATCGATCTACGAGCAGTACTTC. It specifies CSARSIYEQYF.

The chain is built from TRBV7-6 and TRBJ2-7; D is possibly TRBD1 (6 bases). V lost 0 bases and J 4 bases, leaving 13 bases between the germline ends. Germline lookup yields CDR1 SGHVS and CDR2 FNYEAQ. The CDR3 runs 15 residues. CDR3 sequence reads: CASSLAPGQTYEQYF. The CDR3 DNA reads as TGTGCCAGCAGCTTAGCCCCGGGACAAACTTACGAGCAGTACTTC.

This clonotype has a count of ten or more. This chain uses TRBV30 with TRBJ1-6; 7 bases line up with TRBD1. Germline V gene data show CDR1 as GTSNPN and CDR2 as SVGIG (reference sequence). This CDR3 has 18 residues. V gave up 1 base and J gave up 7 bases; unmatched junction bases: 16. The CDR3 coding sequence is TGTGCCTGGAGTGCCCCGGGTCTGCTGACAGGGCGAAATTCACCCCTCCACTTT. Its protein is CAWSAPGLLTGRNSPLHF.

The J gene is TRBJ1-2, the V gene TRBV20-1, with D tentatively TRBD1 (5 bases). V lost 1 base and J 3 bases, leaving 15 bases between the germline ends. CDR3 length equals 15 residues. Germline V gene sequence: CDR1 DFQATT, CDR2 SNEGSKA (reference sequence). CDR3 sequence (DNA): TGCAGTGCTAGAGCCGTAGATCCAGGGTACTATGGCTACACCTTC. Protein sequence: CSARAVDPGYYGYTF.

The gene calls are TRBV29-1 and TRBJ1-5, with D possibly matching TRBD1 (5 bases). Per germline, CDR1 SQVTM and CDR2 ANQGSEA. This CDR3 has 13 amino acids. V was shortened by 7 bases and J by 4 bases, with 14 bases between the two germline ends. The CDR3 here is CSARQSSNQPQHF. In nucleotides, the CDR3 is TGCAGCGCCCGACAGAGTTCTAATCAGCCCCAGCATTTT.

Of note for this clonotype: One junction end does not reproduce the germline sequence, and a read error may be involved. The V and J genes are TRBV5-1 and TRBJ2-5, with D possibly TRBD2 on 5 matching bases. CDR3 length: 13 amino acids. In germline, CDR1 is SGHRS, CDR2 YFSETQ. The CDR3 DNA reads as TGCACCAGCAGCACCACTAGGGCGGAGACCCAGTACTTC. Its protein is CTSSTTRAETQYF.

In its sample, this clonotype was seen many times. The chain employs TRBV7-8 and TRBJ1-1; D remains unclear. The CDR3 spans 11 residues. The germline V gene has CDR1 SGHVS and CDR2 FQNEAQ. The V gene lost 2 bases and the J gene lost 6 bases, with 4 bases spanning the gap. This CDR3 is CASSLNAEAFF. In DNA form, the CDR3 reads TGTGCCAGCAGCTTAAACGCTGAAGCTTTCTTT.

The J gene is TRBJ2-1, the V gene TRBV5-8, with D perhaps TRBD2 (7 bases). This CDR3 comprises 14 residues. Germline CDR1 and CDR2: SGHTS and YDEGEE. V was clipped by 2 bases and J by 6 bases, with 12 bases between them. The chain's CDR3 is CASSFSGGSNEQFF. CDR3 in DNA: TGTGCCAGCAGCTTCTCGGGGGGCTCCAATGAGCAGTTCTTC.

The genes are TRBV28 and TRBJ2-2; 10 nucleotides match TRBD1. Germline-derived CDR1 and CDR2 are MDHEN and SYDVKM. The CDR3 consists of 14 residues. Losses at the gene ends were 8 bases for V and 2 bases for J; bases not matched to a gene: 2. For the CDR3, the DNA is TGTGCCAGCGGGACAGGGGTTAACACCGGGGAGCTGTTTTTT. Its translation is CASGTGVNTGELFF.